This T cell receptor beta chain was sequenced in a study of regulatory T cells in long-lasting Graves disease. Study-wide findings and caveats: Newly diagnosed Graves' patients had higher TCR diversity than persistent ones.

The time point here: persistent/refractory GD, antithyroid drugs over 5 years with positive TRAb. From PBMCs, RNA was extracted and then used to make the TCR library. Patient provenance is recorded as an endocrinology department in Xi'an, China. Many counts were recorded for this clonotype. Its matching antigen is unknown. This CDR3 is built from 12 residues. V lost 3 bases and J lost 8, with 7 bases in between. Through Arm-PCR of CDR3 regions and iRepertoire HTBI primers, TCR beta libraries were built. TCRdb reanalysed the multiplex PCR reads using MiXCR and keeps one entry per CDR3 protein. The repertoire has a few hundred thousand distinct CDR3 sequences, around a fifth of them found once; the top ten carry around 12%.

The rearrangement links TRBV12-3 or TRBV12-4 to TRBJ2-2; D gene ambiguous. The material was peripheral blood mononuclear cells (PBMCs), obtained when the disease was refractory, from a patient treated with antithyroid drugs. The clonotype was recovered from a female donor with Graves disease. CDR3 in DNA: TGTGCCAGCAGTTTCTCCTTGGGGGAGCTGTTTTTT. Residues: CASSFSLGELFF.